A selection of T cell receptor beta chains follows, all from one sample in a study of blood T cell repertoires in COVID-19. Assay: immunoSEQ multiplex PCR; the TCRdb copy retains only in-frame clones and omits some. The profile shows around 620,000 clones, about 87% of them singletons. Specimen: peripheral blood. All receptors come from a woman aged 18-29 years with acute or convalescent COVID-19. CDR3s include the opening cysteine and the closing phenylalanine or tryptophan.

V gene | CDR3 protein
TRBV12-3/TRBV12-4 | CASSLQGDYGYTF
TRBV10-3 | CAISESTGANQPQHF
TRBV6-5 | CATESESEQYF
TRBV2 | CASRDRGLDYGYTF
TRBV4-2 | CASSLYRVGSTEAFF
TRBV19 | CASSKGTGYQPQHF
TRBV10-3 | CATMDRDYGYTF
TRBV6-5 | CASRTGEESTEAFF
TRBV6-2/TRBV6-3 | CASSQSRGLAVTTDTQYF
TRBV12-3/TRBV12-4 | CASRLTGTGEQFF
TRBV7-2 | CASSLTTGQGRGYTF
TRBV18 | CASSPLAVVETNTGELFF
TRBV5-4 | CASSSRAGTSTDTQYF
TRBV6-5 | CASSSSGYSGNTIYF
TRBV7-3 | CASSLNRGTEAFF
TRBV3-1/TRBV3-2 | CASSHELRGSSYNEQFF
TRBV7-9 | CASSQQGTEAFF